This TCR beta chain was sequenced for a study of T cell changes during pregnancy in multiple sclerosis. Using immunoSEQ multiplex PCR, the repertoire was profiled, and TCRdb retains in-frame clones only, with some absent. The data hold some 62,000 clones, with around 93% observed a single time. This CDR3 spans 16 amino acids. Trimming cost V 0 bases and J 1 base; bases outside gene matches: 4. CDR1 is SGHNT, CDR2 YYREEE, per germline (reference sequence). This rearrangement joins TRBV5-4 to TRBJ1-1, with 9 bases fitting TRBD1. Sample: peripheral blood, taken in the second trimester of pregnancy. The source is a female donor in good health, enrolled as a control in a pregnancy study. In DNA, the CDR3 is TGTGCCAGCAGCTTGGCGGAGACAGGGGGGAACACTGAAGCTTTCTTT. Translation gives CASSLAETGGNTEAFF. Together with reference TRBV5-4 and TRBJ1-1, the CDR3 gives the full variable domain: ETGVTQSPTHLIKTRGQQVTLRCSSQSGHNTVSWYQQALGQGPQFIFQYYREEENGRGNFPPRFSGLQFPNYSSELNVNALELDDSALYLCASSLAETGGNTEAFFGQGTRLTVV.